This passage covers 3 T cell receptor beta chains from one sample sequenced in a study of blood T cell repertoires in COVID-19. Generated by immunoSEQ multiplex PCR, the TCRdb table keeps only in-frame clones and is missing some. The repertoire includes over 300,000 clones, nearly 90% of them detected once, and around 5.9% sits in the top ten. Sequencing was performed on PBMCs or T cells enriched from blood (not recorded which). The receptors here all came from a woman aged 25 to 39 who had recovered from COVID-19.

V is TRBV7-8 and J is TRBJ2-7, with TRBD2 matching over 11 bases. The CDR3 length is 15 residues. Per the germline V gene, CDR1 is SGHVS and CDR2 is FQNEAQ. V dropped 4 bases and J dropped 3; count of bases not matched to a gene: 5. CDR3 sequence (DNA): TGTGCCAGCAGCTCCCTAGCGGGGGGAGGCTACGAGCAGTACTTC. This encodes CASSSLAGGGYEQYF.

This chain joins TRBV5-8 and TRBJ2-1; D not resolved. V lost 4 bases and J lost 0, with 11 bases in between. The CDR3 is made up of 15 amino acids. The germline CDR1 and CDR2 sequences are SGHTS and YDEGEE. CDR3 bases: TGTGCCAGCAGCCGGAGATTAAGCTCCTACAATGAGCAGTTCTTC. Translated: CASSRRLSSYNEQFF.

This clone was counted between two and nine times. The V and J genes are TRBV12-3 or TRBV12-4 and TRBJ1-5; D uncertain. This CDR3 is built from 12 residues. Trimming cost V 6 bases and J 4 bases, with 7 bases left between them. In DNA, the CDR3 is TGTGCCAGCAGGCAGACAAATCAGCCCCAGCATTTT. Translation gives CASRQTNQPQHF.